Described below is a single T cell receptor beta chain sequence and its context. The antigen is not known. Germline V gene lookup returns CDR1 SGHTA and CDR2 FQGTGA. The CDR3 is made up of 16 amino acids. V dropped 5 bases and J dropped 6; count of bases not matched to a gene: 11. MiXCR, applied by TCRdb to the 5' RACE reads, yields one record per CDR3 protein. The table lists around 450,000 distinct CDR3 sequences, roughly a quarter of them singletons. This sample was taken from a study of T-cell memory formation after mild COVID-19. Study-level background: TCR clusters showed largely donor specificity. General observations from the study: Pre-infection memory already had some responding clones, implying cross-reactive memory joined. CD4/CD8 balance held among clones contracting day 15 to 85, and later expanders leaned CD4+. Nothing showed for sure that second-wave clones peaking on day 37 were SARS-CoV-2 specific.

The chain links TRBV7-3 to TRBJ2-1; TRBD2 aligns across 9 bases. The sequence came from an adult woman who had mild COVID-19 (a few samples of this study predate the infection). Cell type and time point are not known. Sequences were obtained from PBMCs or a T cell subset sorted from them (not recorded which). The CDR3 region is CASSLSGRGFGNEQFF. The CDR3 nucleotides are TGTGCCAGCAGCCTTAGCGGGAGAGGCTTTGGCAATGAGCAGTTCTTC.